This T cell receptor beta chain emerged from a study of CD8 T cells in ankylosing spondylitis. This clonotype was picked up many times. Its antigen remains unidentified. Study-wide points: Ankylosing spondylitis blood appeared to be characterized by a TCR beta motif of roughly eight highly homologous variants. Prior literature has documented some motif variants in synovial fluid and blood from reactive arthritis. The clones that were linked to disease were reported to be significantly enriched in matched synovial fluid samples from ankylosing spondylitis patients.

TCRdb reanalysed the 5' RACE reads using MiXCR and keeps one entry per CDR3 protein. Among fewer than 150,000 distinct CDR3 sequences, approximately 7.4% were seen once, and the ten largest hold around 12%. This CDR3 has 13 amino acids. Germline loops: CDR1 LNHNV, CDR2 YYDKDF (reference sequence). V was clipped by 8 bases and J by 1 base, with 11 bases between them. The source is a female donor with ankylosing spondylitis or in good health (not recorded which). Input material: blood, either unsorted or a sorted T cell fraction (not recorded which). The rearrangement uses TRBV15 and TRBJ1-1; no reliable D call. In DNA, the CDR3 is TGTGCCACCGACGAGGGTGAGAACACTGAAGCTTTCTTT. Encoded protein: CATDEGENTEAFF.